Below are 27 T cell receptor beta chains sequenced from a single sample in a study of regulatory T cells in long-lasting Graves disease. Assembly of TCR beta libraries relied on iRepertoire HTBI primers together with Arm-PCR of CDR3 regions. TCRdb passed the multiplex PCR reads through MiXCR, listing each CDR3 protein once. The sample holds fewer than 500,000 distinct CDR3 sequences, around 16% seen once. Time point noted: newly diagnosed GD, antithyroid drugs for less than 3 months. PBMC-derived RNA was used for the TCR library. The same data also contributed to another study, on T cells in Graves' hyperthyroidism and ophthalmopathy.

Sequences were derived from peripheral blood mononuclear cells (PBMCs), sampled at new diagnosis, from a patient treated with antithyroid drugs. The receptors were gathered from a man between 35 and 55 years old with Graves disease.

Ten or more counts support this clonotype. V gene TRBV2 combines with J gene TRBJ2-2; possible D gene TRBD1, 6 bases. Germline V gives CDR1 SNHLY, CDR2 FYNNEI. The CDR3 runs 19 residues. V was trimmed by 6 bases and J by 3 bases, leaving 26 bases between them. CDR3 loop: CASRERVYRDRYYTGELFF. Here the CDR3 DNA reads TGTGCCAGCAGAGAGAGGGTGTACAGGGATCGTTACTACACCGGGGAGCTGTTTTTT.

This clonotype has a count of ten or more. The genes are TRBV6-1 and TRBJ1-6, with a tentative D call TRBD1 (6 bases). V dropped 7 bases and J dropped 6 bases, with 13 bases sitting between them. Germline loops: CDR1 MNHNS, CDR2 SASEGT. This CDR3 is 14 amino acids long. The CDR3 DNA reads TGTGCCAGCAACCCCGGAGGGGGTAATTCACCCCTCCACTTT. Protein product: CASNPGGGNSPLHF.

This clonotype has more than one count but fewer than ten. V is TRBV6-1 and J is TRBJ2-5; D gene unclear. From germline, CDR1 is MNHNS and CDR2 SASEGT. The CDR3 is made up of 11 amino acids. V was clipped by 8 bases and J by 2 bases, with 6 bases between them. This CDR3 is CASGVQETQYF. CDR3 DNA: TGTGCCAGCGGGGTTCAAGAGACCCAGTACTTC.

This clonotype was detected many times. This chain links TRBV2 with TRBJ2-2; no reliable D call. Germline V gene data show CDR1 as SNHLY and CDR2 as FYNNEI. CDR3 length: 14 residues. Trimming left V 7 bases short and J 3 bases short, with 12 bases between. DNA of the CDR3: TGTGCCAGCACCTCCCGTGGGGACACCGGGGAGCTGTTTTTT. Its translation is CASTSRGDTGELFF.

This clonotype has a handful of counts. The rearrangement links TRBV12-3 or TRBV12-4 to TRBJ2-5, with D unresolved. Trimming shortened V by 2 bases and J by 4 bases, and 5 bases separated the two germline ends. The CDR3 is 12 residues long. CDR3 loop: CASSLYTETQYF. CDR3 sequence (DNA): TGTGCCAGCAGTTTATACACAGAGACCCAGTACTTC.

The table lists this clonotype with many counts. The CDR3 nucleotides read TGCGCCAGCAGAAAAAGTGGCACAGATACGCAGTATTTT. Its translation is CASRKSGTDTQYF. The rearrangement uses TRBV5-1 and TRBJ2-3; no reliable D call. V lost 5 bases to trimming and J lost 1 base, with 8 bases between them. The CDR3 consists of 13 residues. Germline V gene data show CDR1 as SGHRS and CDR2 as YFSETQ.

This clonotype was picked up many times. V and J are TRBV6-1 and TRBJ2-7; D is tentatively TRBD1 or TRBD2 (5 bases each). The CDR3 extends over 16 amino acids. Germline-derived CDR1 and CDR2 are MNHNS and SASEGT. V shed 5 bases and J shed 0 bases, with 17 bases lying between them. The CDR3 nucleotides read TGTGCCAGCAGTAAAAAGGGGACGGTTAGCTCCTACGAGCAGTACTTC. It specifies CASSKKGTVSSYEQYF.

This clonotype has ten or more counts. The chain is built from TRBV11-3 and TRBJ2-2; possible D gene TRBD1, 6 bases. Looked up from germline, CDR1 is SGHNT and CDR2 is YENEEA. V gave up 10 bases and J gave up 5 bases, with 20 bases separating them. The CDR3 runs 15 residues. CDR3 DNA: TGTGCCACCCATCCAGGGGCAGGAAGTACCGGGGAGCTGTTTTTT. It codes for CATHPGAGSTGELFF.

Comments on this clonotype: A much larger clone differs from this one at a single base, so this may be a read error. The CDR3 carries no conserved terminal phenylalanine or tryptophan, so it likely arises from a read error. The chain combines TRBV12-3 or TRBV12-4 with TRBJ1-6, with 7 bases that match TRBD1. Unmatched junction bases numbered 5, after V lost 2 bases and J lost 10 bases. The CDR3 runs 14 residues. The CDR3 coding sequence is TGTGCCAGCAGTTTACGACAGGGAGGATCACCCCTCCACTCT. This translates into CASSLRQGGSPLHS.

The chain carries TRBV24-1 and TRBJ2-1, with D perhaps assigned TRBD1 or TRBD2 (6 bases each). Germline CDR1 reads KGHDR; CDR2 reads SFDVKD. This CDR3 has 16 residues. Trimming pared 0 bases from V and 2 bases from J, leaving 10 bases between. CDR3 in amino acids: CATSDLVGGAYNEQFF. CDR3 DNA sequence: TGTGCCACCAGTGATTTGGTGGGGGGCGCCTACAATGAGCAGTTCTTC.

This clonotype was seen at least ten times. The chain has TRBV20-1 and TRBJ2-7; D gene unclear. Germline values: CDR1 DFQATT, CDR2 SNEGSKA (reference sequence). The V and J ends lost 5 bases and 2 bases respectively, with 10 bases between them. This CDR3 is built from 12 residues. CDR3 sequence (DNA): TGCAGTGCTCCCGACCTAACCTACGAGCAGTACTTC. Protein: CSAPDLTYEQYF.

This clonotype was recorded at least ten times. The V and J genes are TRBV7-9 and TRBJ1-1; no clear D. Germline lookup yields CDR1 SEHNR and CDR2 FQNEAQ (reference sequence). The CDR3 contains 13 residues. The V and J ends lost 5 bases and 0 bases respectively, with 7 bases between them. CDR3 DNA sequence: TGTGCCAGCAGCCTTGAAATGAACACTGAAGCTTTCTTT. It specifies CASSLEMNTEAFF.

The chain has TRBV20-1 and TRBJ2-1, with a weak D call TRBD2 (5 bases). The V and J ends lost 5 bases and 4 bases respectively, with 15 bases between them. CDR3 length equals 14 residues. Germline CDR1 is DFQATT and CDR2 is SNEGSKA (reference sequence). The CDR3 is CSARGGVGYNEQFF. The CDR3 region has the DNA TGCAGTGCTCGCGGAGGAGTAGGGTACAATGAGCAGTTCTTC.

This clonotype has a count of ten or more. This rearrangement joins TRBV2 to TRBJ2-1, with 9 bases lining up with TRBD2. CDR3 length equals 15 residues. The trim removed 6 bases at V and 0 bases at J, leaving 3 bases unmatched. CDR1 SNHLY and CDR2 FYNNEI come from the germline V gene. The CDR3 DNA reads as TGTGCCAGCAGGCTAGCGGGGTACTCCTACAATGAGCAGTTCTTC. Translating it yields CASRLAGYSYNEQFF.

This clonotype was detected many times. Written as DNA, the CDR3 is TGTGCCAGCAGTTTGATAGCGGGAGGGCCTGATACGCAGTATTTT. Translated, it gives CASSLIAGGPDTQYF. This chain links TRBV27 with TRBJ2-3, with 11 bases matching TRBD2. This CDR3 has 15 residues. Per the germline V gene, CDR1 is MNHEY and CDR2 is SMNVEV (reference sequence). With 3 bases clipped from V and 6 bases from J, the junction kept 5 bases outside the gene matches.

Remarks on this clonotype: The junction differs from germline at one of its ends, possibly a read error. The V gene is TRBV5-1, the J gene TRBJ1-2; D is unresolved. Germline lookup yields CDR1 SGHRS and CDR2 YFSETQ. The CDR3 loop spans 14 amino acids. CDR3 DNA sequence: TGCGCCAGCAGCTTGGGACGGCAGCTCTATGGCTGCACCTTC. It specifies CASSLGRQLYGCTF. The full variable domain, with the rest looked up from reference TRBV5-1 and TRBJ1-2, is KAGVTQTPRYLIKTRGQQVTLSCSPISGHRSVSWYQQTPGQGLQFLFEYFSETQRNKGNFPGRFSGRQFSNSRSEMNVSTLELGDSALYLCASSLGRQLYGCTFGSGTRLTVV.

The chain uses TRBV20-1 and TRBJ2-5; 12 nucleotides agree with TRBD2. The CDR3 consists of 15 residues. Trimming removed 6 bases from V and 1 base from J; junction bases left unmatched: 6. CDR1 DFQATT and CDR2 SNEGSKA come from the germline V gene (reference sequence). The CDR3 here is CSATGLAGFQETQYF. As DNA, the CDR3 is TGCAGTGCCACGGGACTAGCGGGCTTCCAAGAGACCCAGTACTTC.

This clonotype was recorded at least ten times. The chain links TRBV11-3 to TRBJ2-7, with D perhaps TRBD2 (5 bases). V was cut by 5 bases and J by 7 bases, with 15 bases left in between. CDR1 and CDR2 (germline): SGHNT, YENEEA. CDR3 length: 13 amino acids. DNA of the CDR3: TGTGCCAGCAGCCGGGAACCCCTGGGAGAGCAGTACTTC. It is translated as CASSREPLGEQYF.

This clonotype was seen only a few times. The CDR3 sequence is CASSQRATGGGTEAFF. CDR3 nucleotides: TGCGCCAGCAGCCAAAGAGCAACAGGGGGCGGCACTGAAGCTTTCTTT. The chain carries TRBV4-1 and TRBJ1-1; TRBD1 matches 9 bases. Germline loops: CDR1 MGHRA, CDR2 YSYEKL. This CDR3 has 16 residues. The J segment lost 4 bases and the V segment lost 2 bases, leaving 8 bases of the junction unmatched.

A few counts support this clonotype. The chain employs TRBV5-1 and TRBJ1-2; D is perhaps TRBD1 (6 bases). This CDR3 has 13 amino acids. CDR1 is SGHRS, CDR2 YFSETQ, per germline. V was cut by 4 bases and J by 5 bases, with 12 bases left in between. In nucleotides, the CDR3 is TGCGCCAGCAGCCGGGGGACATCATATGGCTACACCTTC. Protein sequence: CASSRGTSYGYTF.

In the case of this clonotype: It may be a read error: a sequence one base away is much more abundant. The V and J genes are TRBV2 and TRBJ2-1; TRBD2 matches 9 bases. The CDR3 loop spans 14 amino acids. Per the germline V gene, CDR1 is SNHLY and CDR2 is FYNNEI. This CDR3 is CASLAGTLGNEQSF. CDR3 nucleotide sequence: TGTGCCAGTCTAGCGGGAACCCTTGGCAATGAGCAGTCCTTC.

This clonotype was picked up many times. The chain is built from TRBV11-2 and TRBJ1-6, with a weak D call TRBD1 (6 bases). The germline V and J ends were trimmed by 5 bases and 5 bases, with 13 bases remaining between them. This CDR3 is 15 amino acids long. CDR1 is SGHAT, CDR2 FQNNGV, per germline. The DNA for the CDR3 is TGTGCCAGCAGCCCACAGGGAAGAAATAATTCACCCCTCCACTTT. Its translation: CASSPQGRNNSPLHF.

The V call is TRBV20-1, the J call TRBJ2-1, with D uncertain. V lost 3 bases and J lost 8, with 23 bases in between. From germline, CDR1 is DFQATT and CDR2 SNEGSKA (reference sequence). CDR3 length equals 16 residues. The CDR3 sequence: CSASALRLPYNDEQFF. The CDR3 DNA follows: TGCAGTGCTAGTGCGTTACGGCTGCCCTATAACGATGAGCAGTTCTTC.

V gene TRBV7-8 combines with J gene TRBJ2-1; TRBD2 aligns across 13 bases. CDR1 and CDR2 (germline): SGHVS, FQNEAQ. The CDR3 is made up of 16 amino acids. V lost 5 bases to trimming and J lost 8 bases; unmatched junction nucleotides: 9. The DNA for the CDR3 is TGTGCCAGCAGCGTCGGACTAGCGGGAGTTGGGTATGAGCAGTTCTTC. This sequence encodes CASSVGLAGVGYEQFF. Looking up the rest from reference TRBV7-8 and TRBJ2-1 gives the full variable domain: GAGVSQSPRYKVAKRGQDVALRCDPISGHVSLFWYQQALGQGPEFLTYFQNEAQLDKSGLPSDRFFAERPEGSVSTLKIQRTQQEDSAVYLCASSVGLAGVGYEQFFGPGTRLTVL.

This clonotype has more than one count but fewer than ten. V and J are TRBV3-1 and TRBJ2-7; weak D call: TRBD1 (7 bases). This CDR3 comprises 14 residues. V was cut by 2 bases and J by 6 bases, with 14 bases left in between. Germline V gives CDR1 LGHDT, CDR2 YNNKEL (reference sequence). The DNA of the CDR3 is TGTGCCAGCAGCCAACAGGCCAGGGGGGCCGAGCAGTACTTC. Residues: CASSQQARGAEQYF.

This clonotype was seen more than once but under ten times. The junction departs from germline at one end; a sequencing error may be responsible. This chain links TRBV3-1 with TRBJ1-2; D possibly corresponds to TRBD1 (5 bases). The CDR3 length is 13 residues. The germline V gene has CDR1 LGHDT and CDR2 YNNKEL (reference sequence). The CDR3 loop is CASSLRGKYGHTF. The CDR3 DNA sequence: TGTGCCAGCAGCCTTCGGGGGAAATATGGCCACACCTTC.

This clonotype was recorded at least ten times. J is TRBJ2-2 and V is TRBV7-2, with unresolved D. The V gene lost 7 bases and the J gene lost 6 bases, with 9 bases spanning the gap. Germline V gene lookup returns CDR1 SGHTA and CDR2 FQGNSA. The CDR3 covers 12 residues. The DNA of the CDR3 is TGTGCCAGCACCGCCCATCCCGGGGAGCTGTTTTTT. Its protein is CASTAHPGELFF.